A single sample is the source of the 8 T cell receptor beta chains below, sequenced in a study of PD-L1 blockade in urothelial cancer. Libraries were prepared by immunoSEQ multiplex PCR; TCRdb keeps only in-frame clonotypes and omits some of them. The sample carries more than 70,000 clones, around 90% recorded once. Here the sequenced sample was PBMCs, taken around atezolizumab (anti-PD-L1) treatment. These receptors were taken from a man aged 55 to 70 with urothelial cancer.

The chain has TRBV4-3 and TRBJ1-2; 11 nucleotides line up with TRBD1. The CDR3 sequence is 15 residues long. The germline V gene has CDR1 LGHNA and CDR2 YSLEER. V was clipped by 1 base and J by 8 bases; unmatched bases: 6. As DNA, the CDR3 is TGCGCCAGCAGCCAAGGGACAGGGGGCGGGGGAGGCTACACCTTC. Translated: CASSQGTGGGGGYTF.

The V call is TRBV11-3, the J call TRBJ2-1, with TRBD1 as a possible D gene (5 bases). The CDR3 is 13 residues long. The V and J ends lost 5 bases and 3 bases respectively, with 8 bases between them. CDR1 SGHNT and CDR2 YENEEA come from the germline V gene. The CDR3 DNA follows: TGTGCCAGCAGCGAGCAGGGCTACAATGAGCAGTTCTTC. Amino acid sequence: CASSEQGYNEQFF.

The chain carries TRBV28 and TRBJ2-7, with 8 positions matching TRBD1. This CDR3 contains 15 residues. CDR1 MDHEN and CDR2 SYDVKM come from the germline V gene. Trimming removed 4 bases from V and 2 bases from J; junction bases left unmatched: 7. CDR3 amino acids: CASSSGQGHTYEQYF. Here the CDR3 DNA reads TGTGCCAGCAGTTCCGGACAGGGCCACACCTACGAGCAGTACTTC.

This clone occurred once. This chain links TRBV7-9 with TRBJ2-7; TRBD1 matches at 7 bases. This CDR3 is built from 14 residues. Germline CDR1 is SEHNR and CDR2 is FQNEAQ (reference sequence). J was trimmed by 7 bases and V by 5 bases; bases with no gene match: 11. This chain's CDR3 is CASSQHDREWEQYF. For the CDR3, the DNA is TGTGCCAGCAGCCAACACGACAGGGAATGGGAGCAGTACTTC.

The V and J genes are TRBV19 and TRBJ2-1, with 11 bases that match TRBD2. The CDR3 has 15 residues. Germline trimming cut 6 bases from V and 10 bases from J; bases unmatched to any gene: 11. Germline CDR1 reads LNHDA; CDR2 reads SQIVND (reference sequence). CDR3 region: CASRGLSGRAREQFF. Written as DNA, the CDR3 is TGTGCCAGTAGGGGACTTAGCGGGAGGGCCAGGGAGCAGTTCTTC.

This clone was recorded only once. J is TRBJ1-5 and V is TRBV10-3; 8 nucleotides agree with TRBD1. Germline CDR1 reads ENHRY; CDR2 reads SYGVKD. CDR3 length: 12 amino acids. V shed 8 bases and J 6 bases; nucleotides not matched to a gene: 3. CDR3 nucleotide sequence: TGTGCCATCGGACAGGGTATTCAGCCCCAGCATTTT. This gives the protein CAIGQGIQPQHF.

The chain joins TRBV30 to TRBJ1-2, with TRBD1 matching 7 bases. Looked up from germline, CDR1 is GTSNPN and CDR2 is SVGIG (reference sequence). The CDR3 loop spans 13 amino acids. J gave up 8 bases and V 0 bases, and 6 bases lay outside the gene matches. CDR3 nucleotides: TGTGCCTGGAGTGTCGGGCGGACAGGAGGCTACACCTTC. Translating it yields CAWSVGRTGGYTF.

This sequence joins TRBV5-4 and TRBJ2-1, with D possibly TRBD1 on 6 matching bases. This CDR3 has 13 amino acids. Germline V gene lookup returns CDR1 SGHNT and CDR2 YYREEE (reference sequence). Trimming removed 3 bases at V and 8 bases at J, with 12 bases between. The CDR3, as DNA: TGTGCCAGCAGCTCACAGGGTGCCCATGAGCAGTTCTTC. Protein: CASSSQGAHEQFF.